This T cell receptor beta chain originates from a study of cytomegalovirus exposure and HLA in healthy donors (dated by TCRdb to the late 2010s). Regarding the complete study: In an earlier analysis of approximately 640 of the donors, roughly 300 Gb of sequence data and approximately 120 million unique TCR beta sequences from roughly 200 million T cells were reported. Approximately 310 gigabases of sequencing data and 70 million to 100 million unique TCR sequences were included in an early release covering 500 to 750 HLA-typed donors. The genetic ancestry cluster associated with self-reported Caucasian donors included about 84% of the roughly 400 genotyped donors. The study was designed to test whether signatures of past pathogen exposure could be identified by cataloging public T cell receptors. The T cell repertoires of 700 or so subjects were profiled by immunosequencing and related to cytomegalovirus serostatus. Along with the roughly 710-subject first cohort, a separate validation cohort of around 120 different subjects was used. High-throughput TCR immunosequencing, statistical association of individual TCRs with disease status, and machine learning were combined to predict cytomegalovirus infection status. A later analysis re-examined previously published TCR beta repertoires from just over 650 donors and added high-resolution HLA genotyping to investigate patterns of TCR occurrence. Rather than using new phenotypic data, the later analysis identified candidate immune exposures from TCR beta sequences and from how often those sequences occurred across donors. An earlier analysis of some 500 of the donors used high-throughput TCR beta sequencing to judge whether each TCR beta V gene segment behaved as functional or pseudogenic. Donor age, sex, ethnicity and CMV serostatus were compiled alongside the repertoire data. Genome-wide SNP genotypes for about 65% of the roughly 670 donors were used in a later genetic analysis, which treated that subset as a discovery cohort. All discovery cohort repertoires had been generated using a single sequencing platform. HLA typing covered class I and class II loci at four-digit resolution. The number of typed donors differed by locus: about 629-640 for A, B, C, DRB1 and DQB1; about 520 for DQA1; over 600 for DPA1; and about 470 for DPB1. Because of strong linkage in the cohort, roughly five DR-DQ haplotypes were treated as single units for association and clustering. Across about 370 genotyped donors of the cohort, an average of roughly 200,000 unique TCR beta nucleotide sequences per donor were sequenced, and roughly 20% of those sequences were non-productive. Results and caveats for the whole study, not just this receptor: Correlated functional status among segregating V segments might be attributable to linkage disequilibrium, but an unknown experimental factor could not be ruled out. Most CMV-associated TCR beta chains appeared to be HLA-restricted in a later analysis, and the HLA associations seemed to be driven largely by CMV exposure. In both the original and validation cohorts, the classifier was reported to diagnose cytomegalovirus status with high specificity and sensitivity. Roughly uniform sequencing depth across donors was assumed in presence/absence analyses, although this assumption may not hold. In a later genetic analysis, fewer N-insertions in productive TCRs were reported among donors in an Asian-associated ancestry cluster than the roughly 710-donor mean. Several of the top co-occurrence clusters appeared to be linked to parvovirus B19, influenza, CMV and Epstein-Barr virus, according to a later analysis. In a later analysis, HLA-associated TCR beta chains showed more clonal expansion and lower generation probabilities than non-associated chains that were equally common. In an earlier analysis of 450 to 750 of the donors, most TCR beta V segments appeared in productive rearrangements about 87% or about 30% of the time, broadly matching IMGT annotations. The authors suggested that the approach could potentially be extended to other disease states and immunological phenotypes. Some IMGT-functional V segments, including TRBV6-2 and TRBV6-3, could not be told apart with the 87-base-pair reads, so those segments were excluded. A total of fewer than 200 TCR beta chains were listed by the study as associated with cytomegalovirus. Because some donors lacked HLA typing at each locus, the association tests relied only on the typed subset. Only TCR beta chains were sequenced in this cohort, and the absence of alpha or paired-chain data limited detectable features. When HLA alleles, especially DR and DQ, strongly co-occurred, TCR associations were difficult to assign to individual alleles. A further reported finding was that TCR beta sequences accurately predicted the HLA-A and HLA-B alleles for most subjects in the first cohort. In a later analysis, around 15,000 TCR beta sequences were associated with specific HLA alleles at a false discovery rate of 0.05. A later analysis found that TCR association rates varied across HLA loci, with DRB1 alleles showing the most associated TCRs and HLA-C alleles the fewest. A group of highly shared sequence variants was considered likely to be a technical artifact of the sequencing pipeline. While some public TCRs were present in many individuals, most TCR sequences turned up only very rarely across donors. A few of the identified cytomegalovirus-associated TCR beta chains were confirmed in vitro to be specific for cytomegalovirus antigens. Over 15 rarely observed V segments, including chromosome 9 orphons, were excluded from the earlier analysis of approximately 600 of the donors because counts were too low. In a later genetic analysis, a missense DCLRE1C variant was associated with V-gene and J-gene trimming of TCR beta chains, and the association was replicated in an independent cohort. Immune exposure information for the cohort was limited to CMV serostatus.

The CDR3 measures 15 amino acids from cysteine to phenylalanine. Only CDR3 DNA remains: 45 bases, in frame from the first base. V ends up 4 bases short and J 8 bases short, with an unmatched junction base count of 12. Per the germline V gene, SGHDT is the CDR1 and YYEEEE is the CDR2. Libraries were constructed by the immunoSEQ multiplex PCR assay. For the multiplex PCR, a mixture combining 60 forward primers for TCR Vbeta segments and 13 reverse primers for TCR Jbeta segments was used. The CDR3 region of rearranged TCR beta genes was amplified from genomic DNA with a multiplex PCR assay. The Illumina HiSeq System was used to sequence the amplified TCR beta libraries as 87-base-pair reads. As for how the authors treated the data: A later analysis tallied 70 million to 100 million unique TCR beta chains across the 666 repertoires, and about 10 million of those chains were shared by two or more donors. A nearest-neighbor algorithm error-corrected the raw reads and collapsed the reads into unique sequences, merging closely related sequences to remove PCR and sequencing errors. Alignment of CDR3 sequences to IMGT reference sequences was used to assign V, D and J gene segments. For a sequence to be retained, a match of at least six nucleotides to both a V gene segment and a J gene segment was required. Rearrangements were classified as productive when the CDR3 lacked stop codons and remained in frame with V and J, and all other rearrangements were classified as non-productive. CDR3 was defined according to IMGT convention as the region running from the second conserved V-encoded cysteine to the conserved J-encoded phenylalanine. The earlier analysis of roughly 590 of the donors excluded any sequence lacking an unambiguous match to a single V gene segment. In an earlier analysis of around 600 of the donors, V segments were called functional above 56.7% productive rearrangements and were called segregating when the between-donor standard deviation exceeded 5%. To diagnose cytomegalovirus status from the catalog of TCR beta chain sequences, a statistical classification framework was built. V and J gene assignment, in a later analysis, came from comparing TCR nucleotide sequences with IMGT/GENE-DB human TR gene sequences. In a later analysis, CDR3 sequences and most-parsimonious VDJ recombination scenarios were assigned using the TCRdist pipeline. A later analysis defined each TCR beta chain by its CDR3 amino acid sequence plus V-gene family, and excluded reads lacking a unique V-gene family. As a way to deal with suspected cross-contamination and a sequencing artifact, a later analysis dropped 640 or so nucleotide sequences that were highly shared and had low generation probability. For each public chain, a later analysis derived a clonal expansion index from normalized ranks of inferred template counts within each repertoire. A later analysis computed generation probabilities with a VDJ recombination model fitted to out-of-frame rearrangements, and checked the results against IGoR. In a later analysis, TCR-TCR, TCR-HLA and TCR-CMV co-occurrence was scored with hypergeometric tests, and a repertoire-size bias correction was applied to TCR pairs. False discovery rates were estimated in a later analysis by permuting HLA or CMV assignments 20 times. In a later analysis, co-occurring TCRs were grouped using DBSCAN, with TCRdist sequence similarity added in when clustering inside HLA-allele-positive subsets. Repertoires with fewer than 30,000 or more than 120,000 public chains, plus five repertoires with anomalous nucleotide sharing, were excluded from co-occurrence clustering. TCRdb holds this immuneACCESS table with in-frame rearrangements only. Some clones are missing; in checked studies, unresolved V genes explain under half, and the rest has no known cause. V and J calls and clone size are those listed in that table; D and trimming were worked out from the DNA. The sample's own table lists fewer than 60,000 clones. Clones ranked in the top ten supply 6% to 7% of the sample.

In total, around 600 healthy bone marrow donors made up the cohort. Cohort members were all nominally healthy when sampled, although unrecorded immune exposures were likely present. The donor tested CMV seronegative, placing the donor among the 350 or so seronegative members of the cohort. Every donor gave a peripheral blood sample, and the peripheral blood mononuclear cells from that sample were used for TCR beta sequencing. Genomic DNA extraction from the blood cell samples was performed with the Qiagen DNeasy Blood Extraction Kit. Note on this clone: No cognate antigen has been identified for it.

The sample was PBMCs. The TCR sequence derives from a woman aged 35 to 49 in good health and CMV-seronegative. Rearrangement joined TRBV5-6 to TRBJ2-4, and 7 junction bases match TRBD1. The nucleotide sequence is TGTGCCAGCAGCGGCCTCAGGGGGAGTTCGGACATTCAGTACTTC. Translated, it gives CASSGLRGSSDIQYF.